This T cell receptor beta chain was found in a study of shared clonotypes between healthy human individuals. About the research overall: Every donor yielded three CD4 naive, three CD4 memory, two CD8 naive and one CD8 memory plate.

About 200 ng DNA, about 33,000 T cell genomes, went into each sorted-subset replicate PCR. The data were produced by immunoSEQ multiplex PCR, yet TCRdb's version contains in-frame clones alone and is incomplete. The sample has 2 million to 3 million clones; over 85% are singletons. CD4+ cell separation produced CD45RA+ naive and CD45RA-negative memory subsets. This clone was observed once. The V gene's germline CDR1 is SGHTA and CDR2 FQGTGA. J gave up 0 bases and V 5 bases, and 4 bases lay outside the gene matches. The length of the CDR3 is 16 residues. The V and J genes are TRBV7-3 and TRBJ2-5; TRBD2 aligns across 12 bases. The material sequenced was naive CD4+ T cells from PBMCs. Specified subset: CD45RA+ positively selected. This TCR was sampled from a young man in good health. Some clones in this sample may be carry-over from other donors' samples. DNA of the CDR3: TGTGCCAGCAGCCGCACTAGCGGGAGGTACCAAGAGACCCAGTACTTC. The encoded protein is CASSRTSGRYQETQYF.